Listed here is a single T cell receptor beta chain. The antigen remains unidentified. Data came from immunoSEQ multiplex PCR; TCRdb stores just in-frame clones and leaves some out. The table shows some 60,000 clones, with 86% occurring only once. The sample comes from a study of a mutant IDH1 vaccine in newly diagnosed glioma. Background on the study: Vaccine administration was initiated 4-6 weeks following radiotherapy alone, or with temozolomide cycles. Patients under treatment included about 62% males and approximately 40% females and had a mean age of 40.4 years. Patients had received radiotherapy, temozolomide, or both previously, most receiving both. In the visit schedule, V12 fell in week 35, while V13 fell in week 47.

The germline gives CDR1 SEHNR, CDR2 FQNEAQ (reference sequence). Trimming stripped 1 base from V and 6 bases from J, with 10 bases between. There are 13 residues in the CDR3. Time point meaning: week 35, safety follow-up. Topical imiquimod accompanied each vaccine dose, which consisted of 300 ug of mutant IDH1 20-mer peptide. The material sequenced was PBMCs, taken from a glioma patient whose treatment included an IDH1 peptide vaccine. The sequence came from a man aged 35-49 years with glioma. The chain is built from TRBV7-9 and TRBJ2-7; possibly TRBD1 for D (8 bases). The CDR3 bases are TGTGCCAGCAGCTTAGACAGGGGGGGCGAGCAGTACTTC. Amino acids: CASSLDRGGEQYF.